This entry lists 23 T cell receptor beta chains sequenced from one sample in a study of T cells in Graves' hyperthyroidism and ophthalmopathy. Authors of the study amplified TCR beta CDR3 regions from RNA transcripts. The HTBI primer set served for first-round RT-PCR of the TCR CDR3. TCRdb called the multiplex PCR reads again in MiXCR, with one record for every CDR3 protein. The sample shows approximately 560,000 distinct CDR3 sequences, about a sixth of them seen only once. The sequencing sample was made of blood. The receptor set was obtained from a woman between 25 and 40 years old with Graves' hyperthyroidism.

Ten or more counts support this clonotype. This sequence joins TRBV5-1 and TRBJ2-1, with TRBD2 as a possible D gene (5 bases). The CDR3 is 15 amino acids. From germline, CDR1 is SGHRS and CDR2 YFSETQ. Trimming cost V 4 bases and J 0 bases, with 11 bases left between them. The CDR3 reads CASSSGANSYNEQFF. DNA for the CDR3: TGCGCCAGCAGCAGCGGAGCGAACTCCTACAATGAGCAGTTCTTC.

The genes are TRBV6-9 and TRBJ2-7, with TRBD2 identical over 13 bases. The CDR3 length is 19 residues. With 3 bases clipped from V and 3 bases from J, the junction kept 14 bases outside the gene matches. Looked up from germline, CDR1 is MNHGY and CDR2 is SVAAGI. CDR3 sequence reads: CASSYGSGTSGKFDYEQYF. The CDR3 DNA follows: TGTGCCAGCAGTTACGGCTCCGGGACTAGCGGGAAATTTGACTACGAGCAGTACTTC.

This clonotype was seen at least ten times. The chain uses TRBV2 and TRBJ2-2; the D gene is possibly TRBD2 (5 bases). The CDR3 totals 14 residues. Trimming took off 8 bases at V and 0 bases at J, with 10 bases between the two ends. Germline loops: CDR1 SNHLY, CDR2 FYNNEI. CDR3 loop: CASWRLPNTGELFF. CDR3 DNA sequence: TGTGCCAGCTGGAGACTACCGAACACCGGGGAGCTGTTTTTT.

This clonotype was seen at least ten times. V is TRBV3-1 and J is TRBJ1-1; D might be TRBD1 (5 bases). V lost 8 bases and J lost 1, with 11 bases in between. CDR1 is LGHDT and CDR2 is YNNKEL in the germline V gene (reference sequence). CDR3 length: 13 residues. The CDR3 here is CASSRTGNTEAFF. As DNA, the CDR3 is TGTGCCAGCTCACGCACAGGGAACACTGAAGCTTTCTTT.

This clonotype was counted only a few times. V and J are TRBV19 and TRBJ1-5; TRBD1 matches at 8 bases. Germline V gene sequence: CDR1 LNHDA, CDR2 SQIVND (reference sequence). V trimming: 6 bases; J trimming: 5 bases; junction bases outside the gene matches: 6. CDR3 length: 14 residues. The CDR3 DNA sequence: TGTGCCAGTAGAAGGGACAGGCAGTATCAGCCCCAGCATTTT. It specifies CASRRDRQYQPQHF.

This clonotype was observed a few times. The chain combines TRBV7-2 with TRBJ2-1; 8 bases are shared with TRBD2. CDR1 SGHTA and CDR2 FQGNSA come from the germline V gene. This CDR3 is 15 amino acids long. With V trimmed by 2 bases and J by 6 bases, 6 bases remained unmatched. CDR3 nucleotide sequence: TGTGCCAGCAGCTTACGGAGCGGGAGAGTCAATGAGCAGTTCTTC. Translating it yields CASSLRSGRVNEQFF. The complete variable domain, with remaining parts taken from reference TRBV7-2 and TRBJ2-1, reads GAGVSQSPSNKVTEKGKDVELRCDPISGHTALYWYRQSLGQGLEFLIYFQGNSAPDKSGLPSDRFSAERTGGSVSTLTIQRTQQEDSAVYLCASSLRSGRVNEQFFGPGTRLTVL.

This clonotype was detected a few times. The CDR3 nucleotides are TGTGCCAGCAGTAACTCAGCGGGGAGCACAGATACGCAGTATTTT. Translating gives CASSNSAGSTDTQYF. The gene calls are TRBV27 and TRBJ2-3, with TRBD2 matching over 7 bases. CDR3 length: 15 residues. CDR1 is MNHEY and CDR2 is SMNVEV in the germline V gene (reference sequence). The junction had 5 bases not matched to a gene; V was cut back by 5 bases and J by 0 bases.

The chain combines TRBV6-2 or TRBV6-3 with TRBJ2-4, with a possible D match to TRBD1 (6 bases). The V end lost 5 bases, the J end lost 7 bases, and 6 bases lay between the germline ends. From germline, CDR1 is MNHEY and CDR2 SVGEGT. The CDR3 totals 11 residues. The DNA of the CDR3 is TGTGCCAGCAGTCAGGGGAACATTCAGTACTTC. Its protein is CASSQGNIQYF.

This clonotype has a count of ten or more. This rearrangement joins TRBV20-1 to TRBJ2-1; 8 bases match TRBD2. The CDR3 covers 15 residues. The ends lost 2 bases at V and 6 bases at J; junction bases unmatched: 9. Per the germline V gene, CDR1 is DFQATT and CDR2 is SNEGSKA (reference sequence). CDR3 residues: CSARLREVKFNEQFF. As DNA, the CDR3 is TGCAGTGCTAGATTGCGGGAGGTCAAGTTCAATGAGCAGTTCTTC.

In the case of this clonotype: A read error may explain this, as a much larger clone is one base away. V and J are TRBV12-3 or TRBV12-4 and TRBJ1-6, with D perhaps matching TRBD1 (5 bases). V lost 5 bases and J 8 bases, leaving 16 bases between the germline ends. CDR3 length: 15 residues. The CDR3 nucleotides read TGTGCCAGCAGTCCGGGGGGGGTAGGACATTCACCCCTCCACTTT. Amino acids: CASSPGGVGHSPLHF.

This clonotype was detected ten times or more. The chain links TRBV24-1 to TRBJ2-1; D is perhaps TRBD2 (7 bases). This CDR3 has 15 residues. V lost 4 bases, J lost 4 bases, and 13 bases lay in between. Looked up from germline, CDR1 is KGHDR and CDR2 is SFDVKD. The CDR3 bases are TGTGCCACCAGTGAATCCAGCGGGACATACAATGAGCAGTTCTTC. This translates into CATSESSGTYNEQFF.

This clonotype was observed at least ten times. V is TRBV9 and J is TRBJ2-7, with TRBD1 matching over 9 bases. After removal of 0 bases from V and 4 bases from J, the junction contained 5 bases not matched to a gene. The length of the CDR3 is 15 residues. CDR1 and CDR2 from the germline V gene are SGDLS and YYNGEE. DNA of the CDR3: TGTGCCAGCAGCGTAGGGACAGGGGTTTCATACGAGCAGTACTTC. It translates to CASSVGTGVSYEQYF.

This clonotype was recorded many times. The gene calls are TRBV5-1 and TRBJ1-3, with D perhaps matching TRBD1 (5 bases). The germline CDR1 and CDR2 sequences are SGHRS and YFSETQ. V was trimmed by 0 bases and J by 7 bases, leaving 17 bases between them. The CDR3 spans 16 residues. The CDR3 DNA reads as TGCGCCAGCAGCTTGGTGGGCCCAGGGTTCGGGAACACCATATATTTT. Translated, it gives CASSLVGPGFGNTIYF.

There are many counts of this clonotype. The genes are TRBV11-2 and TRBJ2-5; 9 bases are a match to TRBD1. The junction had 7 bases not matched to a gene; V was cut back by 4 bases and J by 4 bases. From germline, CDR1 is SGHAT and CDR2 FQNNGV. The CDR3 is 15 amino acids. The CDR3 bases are TGTGCCAGCAGCTACAACCCGGACAGGGGAGAGACCCAGTACTTC. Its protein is CASSYNPDRGETQYF.

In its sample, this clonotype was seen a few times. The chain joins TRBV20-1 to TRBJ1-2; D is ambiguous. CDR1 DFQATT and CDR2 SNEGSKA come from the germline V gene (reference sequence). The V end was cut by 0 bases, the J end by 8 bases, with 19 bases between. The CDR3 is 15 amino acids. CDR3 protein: CSARDEEGKPGGYTF. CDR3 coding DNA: TGCAGTGCTAGAGATGAGGAGGGCAAGCCCGGGGGCTACACCTTC.

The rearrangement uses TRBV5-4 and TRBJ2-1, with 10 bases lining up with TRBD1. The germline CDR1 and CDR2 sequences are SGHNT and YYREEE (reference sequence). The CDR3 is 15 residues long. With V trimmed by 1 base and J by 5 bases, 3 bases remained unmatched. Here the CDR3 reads CASSLIGTGDNEQFF. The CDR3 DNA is TGTGCCAGCAGCTTGATTGGGACAGGGGACAATGAGCAGTTCTTC. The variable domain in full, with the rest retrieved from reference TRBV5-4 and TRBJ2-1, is ETGVTQSPTHLIKTRGQQVTLRCSSQSGHNTVSWYQQALGQGPQFIFQYYREEENGRGNFPPRFSGLQFPNYSSELNVNALELDDSALYLCASSLIGTGDNEQFFGPGTRLTVL.

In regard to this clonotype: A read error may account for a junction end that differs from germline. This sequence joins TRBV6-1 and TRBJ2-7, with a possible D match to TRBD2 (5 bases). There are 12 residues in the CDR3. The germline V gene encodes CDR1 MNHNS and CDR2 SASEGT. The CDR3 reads CTSSLTGYEQYF. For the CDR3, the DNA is TGTACCAGCAGCCTAACGGGGTACGAGCAGTACTTC.

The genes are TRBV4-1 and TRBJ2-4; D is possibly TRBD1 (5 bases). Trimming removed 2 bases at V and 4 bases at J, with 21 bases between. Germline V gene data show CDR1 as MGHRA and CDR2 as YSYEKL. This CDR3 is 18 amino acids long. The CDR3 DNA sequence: TGCGCCAGCAGCCAATTCTCGACCCTGGCAGGGTTAAAAAACATTCAGTACTTC. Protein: CASSQFSTLAGLKNIQYF.

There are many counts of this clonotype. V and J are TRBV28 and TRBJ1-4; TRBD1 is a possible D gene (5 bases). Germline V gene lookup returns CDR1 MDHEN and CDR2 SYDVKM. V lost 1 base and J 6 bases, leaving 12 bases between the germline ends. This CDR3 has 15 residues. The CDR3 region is CASSLYSAGHEKLFF. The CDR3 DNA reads TGTGCCAGCAGTTTATATTCGGCAGGGCATGAAAAACTGTTTTTT.

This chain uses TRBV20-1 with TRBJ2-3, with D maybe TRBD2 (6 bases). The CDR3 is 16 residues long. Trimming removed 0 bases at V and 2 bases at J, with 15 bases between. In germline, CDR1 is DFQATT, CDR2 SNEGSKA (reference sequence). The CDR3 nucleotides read TGCAGTGCTAGAGATCAGCCTAGCGCCCTCACAGATACGCAGTATTTT. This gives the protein CSARDQPSALTDTQYF.

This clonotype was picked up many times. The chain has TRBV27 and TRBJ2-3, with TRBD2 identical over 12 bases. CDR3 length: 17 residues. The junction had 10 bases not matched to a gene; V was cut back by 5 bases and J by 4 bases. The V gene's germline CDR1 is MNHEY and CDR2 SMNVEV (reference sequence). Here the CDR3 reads CASSLLLAGGLSDTQYF. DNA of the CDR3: TGTGCCAGCAGTCTCCTTCTAGCGGGAGGGCTGTCAGATACGCAGTATTTT.

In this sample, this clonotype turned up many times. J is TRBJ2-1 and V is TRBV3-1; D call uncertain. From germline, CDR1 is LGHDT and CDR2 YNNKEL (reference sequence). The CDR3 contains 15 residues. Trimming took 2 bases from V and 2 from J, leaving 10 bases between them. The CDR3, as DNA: TGTGCCAGCAGCCAATCAGCTATGCCCTACAATGAGCAGTTCTTC. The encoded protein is CASSQSAMPYNEQFF.

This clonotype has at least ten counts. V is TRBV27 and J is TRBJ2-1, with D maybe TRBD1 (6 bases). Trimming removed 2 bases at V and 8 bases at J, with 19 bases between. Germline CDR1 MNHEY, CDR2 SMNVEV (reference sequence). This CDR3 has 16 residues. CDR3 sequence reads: CASSLKPSPWGHEQFF. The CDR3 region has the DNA TGTGCCAGCAGTTTAAAGCCCAGCCCTTGGGGGCATGAGCAGTTCTTC.